This T cell receptor (beta chain) originates from a study of T cells in Graves' hyperthyroidism and ophthalmopathy. This clonotype occurred a few times. At one boundary the junction diverges from the germline segment, which might be a read error. The length of the CDR3 is 15 residues. Germline V CDR1 and CDR2: MNHEY, SVGEGT. Using RNA transcripts as the source, TCR beta CDR3 regions were amplified. The primer set for the first-round RT-PCR of the TCR CDR3 was HTBI. One entry per CDR3 protein, called by TCRdb with MiXCR from the multiplex PCR reads. This table holds some 770,000 distinct CDR3 sequences, approximately 16% found once.

The source of this sequence is a man in his late teens or twenties with Graves' hyperthyroidism. The chain joins TRBV6-2 or TRBV6-3 to TRBJ1-1, with TRBD1 as a possible D gene (6 bases). Sequencing was performed on blood. CDR3 in DNA: TGTGCCAGCAGCTCAGGGGCTCCCCTGAACACTGGAGCTTTCTTT. Translated, it gives CASSSGAPLNTGAFF.